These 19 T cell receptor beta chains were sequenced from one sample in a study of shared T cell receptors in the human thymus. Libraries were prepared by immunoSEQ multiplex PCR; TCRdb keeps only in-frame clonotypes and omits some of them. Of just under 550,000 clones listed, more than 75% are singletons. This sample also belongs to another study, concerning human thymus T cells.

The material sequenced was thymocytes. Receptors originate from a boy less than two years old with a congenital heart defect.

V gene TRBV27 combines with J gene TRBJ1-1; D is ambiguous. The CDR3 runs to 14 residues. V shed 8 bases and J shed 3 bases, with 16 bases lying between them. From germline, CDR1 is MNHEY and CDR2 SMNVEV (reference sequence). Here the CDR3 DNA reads TGTGCCAGCGCCGCCAACCTTTCGGACACTGAAGCTTTCTTT. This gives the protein CASAANLSDTEAFF.

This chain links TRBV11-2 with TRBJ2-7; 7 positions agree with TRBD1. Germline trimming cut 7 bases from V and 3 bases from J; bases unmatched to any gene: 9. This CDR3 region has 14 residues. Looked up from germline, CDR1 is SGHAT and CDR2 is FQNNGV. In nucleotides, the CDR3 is TGTGCCAGCACCCAAGGGGGCTACCACTACGAGCAGTACTTC. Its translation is CASTQGGYHYEQYF.

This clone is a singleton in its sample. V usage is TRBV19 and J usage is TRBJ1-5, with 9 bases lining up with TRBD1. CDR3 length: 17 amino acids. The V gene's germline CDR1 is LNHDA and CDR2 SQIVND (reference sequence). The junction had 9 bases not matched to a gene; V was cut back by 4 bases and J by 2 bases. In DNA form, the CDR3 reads TGTGCCAGTAGTACCCCGTGGGACAGGGTAGGCAATCAGCCCCAGCATTTT. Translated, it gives CASSTPWDRVGNQPQHF. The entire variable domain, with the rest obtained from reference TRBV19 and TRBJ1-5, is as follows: DGGITQSPKYLFRKEGQNVTLSCEQNLNHDAMYWYRQDPGQGLRLIYYSQIVNDFQKGDIAEGYSVSREKKESFPLTVTSAQKNPTAFYLCASSTPWDRVGNQPQHFGDGTRLSIL.

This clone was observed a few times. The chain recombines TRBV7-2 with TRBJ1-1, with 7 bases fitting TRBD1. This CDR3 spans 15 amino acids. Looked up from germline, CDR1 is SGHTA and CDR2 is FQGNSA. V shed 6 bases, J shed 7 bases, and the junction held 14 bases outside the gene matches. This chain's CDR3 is CASSPRMTTGCEAFF. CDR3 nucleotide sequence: TGTGCCAGCAGTCCTCGGATGACGACAGGGTGTGAAGCTTTCTTT. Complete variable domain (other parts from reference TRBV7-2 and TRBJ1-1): GAGVSQSPSNKVTEKGKDVELRCDPISGHTALYWYRQSLGQGLEFLIYFQGNSAPDKSGLPSDRFSAERTGGSVSTLTIQRTQQEDSAVYLCASSPRMTTGCEAFFGQGTRLTVV.

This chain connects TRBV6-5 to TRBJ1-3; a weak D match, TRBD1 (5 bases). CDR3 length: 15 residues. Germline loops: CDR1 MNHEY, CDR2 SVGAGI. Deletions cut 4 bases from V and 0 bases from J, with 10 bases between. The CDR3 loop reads CASSSRDSSGNTIYF. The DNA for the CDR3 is TGTGCCAGCAGTTCCCGGGACTCCTCTGGAAACACCATATATTTT.

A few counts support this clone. The CDR3 here is CAWSPRTGKNPGANVLTF. Written as DNA, the CDR3 is TGTGCCTGGAGTCCCCGGACAGGGAAAAATCCTGGGGCCAACGTCCTGACTTTC. The chain is built from TRBV30 and TRBJ2-6; TRBD1 matches 8 bases. With 2 bases clipped from V and 2 bases from J, the junction kept 11 bases outside the gene matches. Germline V gives CDR1 GTSNPN, CDR2 SVGIG (reference sequence). There are 18 residues in the CDR3.

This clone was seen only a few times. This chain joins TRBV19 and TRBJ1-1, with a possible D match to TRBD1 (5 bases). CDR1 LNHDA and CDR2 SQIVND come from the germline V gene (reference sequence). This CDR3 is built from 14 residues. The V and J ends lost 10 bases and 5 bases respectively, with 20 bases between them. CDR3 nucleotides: TGTGCCACCACCTGGGGGACTCGAGGAACTGAAGCTTTCTTT. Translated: CATTWGTRGTEAFF.

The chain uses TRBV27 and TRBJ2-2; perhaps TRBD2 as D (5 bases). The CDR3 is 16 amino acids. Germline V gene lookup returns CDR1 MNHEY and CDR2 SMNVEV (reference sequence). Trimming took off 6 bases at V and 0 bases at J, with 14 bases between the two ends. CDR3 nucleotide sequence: TGTGCCAGCAGCCCCATATCCGGGGCGAACACCGGGGAGCTGTTTTTT. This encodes CASSPISGANTGELFF.

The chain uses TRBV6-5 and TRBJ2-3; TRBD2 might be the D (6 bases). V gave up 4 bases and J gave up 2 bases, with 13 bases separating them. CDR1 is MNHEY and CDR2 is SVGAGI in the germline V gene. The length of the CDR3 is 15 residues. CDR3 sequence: CASSCRLVATDTQYF. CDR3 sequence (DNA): TGTGCCAGCAGTTGTAGACTAGTTGCCACAGATACGCAGTATTTT.

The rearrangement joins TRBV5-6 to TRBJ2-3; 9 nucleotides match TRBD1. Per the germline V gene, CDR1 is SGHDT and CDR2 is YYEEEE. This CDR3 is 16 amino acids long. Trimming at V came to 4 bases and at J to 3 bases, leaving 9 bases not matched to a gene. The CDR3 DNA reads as TGTGCCAGCAGCGCCCGGGACAGGGCAGGAACAGATACGCAGTATTTT. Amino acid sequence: CASSARDRAGTDTQYF.

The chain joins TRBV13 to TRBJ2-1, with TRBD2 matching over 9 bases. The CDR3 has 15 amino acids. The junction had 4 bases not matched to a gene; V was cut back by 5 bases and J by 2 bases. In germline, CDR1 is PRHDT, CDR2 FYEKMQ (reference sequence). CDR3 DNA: TGTGCCAGCAGCGTATCTAGCGGGGCCTACAATGAGCAGTTCTTC. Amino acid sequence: CASSVSSGAYNEQFF.

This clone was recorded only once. CDR3 bases: TGTGCCTGGGACACAGGGGTGGGAGAGACCCAGTACTTC. It translates to CAWDTGVGETQYF. The rearrangement joins TRBV30 to TRBJ2-5; 7 nucleotides align to TRBD1. J was trimmed by 4 bases and V by 5 bases; bases with no gene match: 7. There are 13 residues in the CDR3. Looked up from germline, CDR1 is GTSNPN and CDR2 is SVGIG (reference sequence).

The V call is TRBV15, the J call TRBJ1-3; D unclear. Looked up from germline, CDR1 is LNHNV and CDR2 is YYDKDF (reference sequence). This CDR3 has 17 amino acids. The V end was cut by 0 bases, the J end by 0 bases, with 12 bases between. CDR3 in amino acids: CATSRELKQLSGNTIYF. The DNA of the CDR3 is TGTGCCACCAGCAGAGAATTGAAACAGCTCTCTGGAAACACCATATATTTT.

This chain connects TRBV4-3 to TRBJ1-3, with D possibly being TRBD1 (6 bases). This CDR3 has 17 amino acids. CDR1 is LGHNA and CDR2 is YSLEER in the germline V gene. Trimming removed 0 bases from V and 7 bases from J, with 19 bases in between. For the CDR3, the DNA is TGCGCCAGCAGCCAAGATAAAAACAGGGAAAGGGCGAACACCATATATTTT. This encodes CASSQDKNRERANTIYF.

The CDR3 DNA reads TGTGCCAGTAGTTGGGGACAGGGGAAGAACACCGGGGAGCTGTTTTTT. Its protein product is CASSWGQGKNTGELFF. The genes are TRBV19 and TRBJ2-2; the match to TRBD1 covers 10 bases. In germline, CDR1 is LNHDA, CDR2 SQIVND (reference sequence). The trim removed 5 bases at V and 1 base at J, leaving 4 bases unmatched. CDR3 length: 16 residues.

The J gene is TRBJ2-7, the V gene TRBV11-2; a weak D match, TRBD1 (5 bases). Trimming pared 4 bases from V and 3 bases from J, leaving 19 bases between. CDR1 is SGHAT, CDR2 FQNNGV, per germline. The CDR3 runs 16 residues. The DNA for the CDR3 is TGTGCCAGCAGCTGGGATTGCTCGTGGGGCCACTACGAGCAGTACTTC. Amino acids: CASSWDCSWGHYEQYF.

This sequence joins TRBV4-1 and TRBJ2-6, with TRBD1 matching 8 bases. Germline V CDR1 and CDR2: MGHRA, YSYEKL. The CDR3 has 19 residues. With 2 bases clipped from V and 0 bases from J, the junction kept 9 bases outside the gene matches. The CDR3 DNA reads TGCGCCAGCAGCCAACAACCGGGACAGGAAGACTCTGGGGCCAACGTCCTGACTTTC. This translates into CASSQQPGQEDSGANVLTF.

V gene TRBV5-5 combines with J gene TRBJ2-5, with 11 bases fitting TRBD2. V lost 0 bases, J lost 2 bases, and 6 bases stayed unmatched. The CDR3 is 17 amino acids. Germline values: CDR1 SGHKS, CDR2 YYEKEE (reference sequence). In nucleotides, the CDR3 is TGTGCCAGCAGCTTGGTACTAGCGGGAGAAGTACAAGAGACCCAGTACTTC. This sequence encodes CASSLVLAGEVQETQYF.

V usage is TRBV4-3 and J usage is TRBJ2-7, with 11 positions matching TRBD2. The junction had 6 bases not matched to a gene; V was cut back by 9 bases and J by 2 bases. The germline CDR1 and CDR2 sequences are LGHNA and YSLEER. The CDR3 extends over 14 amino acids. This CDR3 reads CASPGLAVAYEQYF. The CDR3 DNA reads TGCGCCAGTCCGGGACTAGCGGTCGCCTACGAGCAGTACTTC.